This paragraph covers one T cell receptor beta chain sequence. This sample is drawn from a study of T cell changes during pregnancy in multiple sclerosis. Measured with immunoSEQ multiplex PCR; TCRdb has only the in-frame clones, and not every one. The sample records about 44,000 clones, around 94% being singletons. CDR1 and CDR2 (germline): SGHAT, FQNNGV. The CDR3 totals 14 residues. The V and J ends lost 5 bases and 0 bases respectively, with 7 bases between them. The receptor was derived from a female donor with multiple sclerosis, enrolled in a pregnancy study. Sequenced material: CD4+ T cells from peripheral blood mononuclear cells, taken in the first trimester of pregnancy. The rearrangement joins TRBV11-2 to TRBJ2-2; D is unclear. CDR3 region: CASSPSANTGELFF. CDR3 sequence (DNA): TGTGCCAGCAGCCCTTCGGCGAACACCGGGGAGCTGTTTTTT.